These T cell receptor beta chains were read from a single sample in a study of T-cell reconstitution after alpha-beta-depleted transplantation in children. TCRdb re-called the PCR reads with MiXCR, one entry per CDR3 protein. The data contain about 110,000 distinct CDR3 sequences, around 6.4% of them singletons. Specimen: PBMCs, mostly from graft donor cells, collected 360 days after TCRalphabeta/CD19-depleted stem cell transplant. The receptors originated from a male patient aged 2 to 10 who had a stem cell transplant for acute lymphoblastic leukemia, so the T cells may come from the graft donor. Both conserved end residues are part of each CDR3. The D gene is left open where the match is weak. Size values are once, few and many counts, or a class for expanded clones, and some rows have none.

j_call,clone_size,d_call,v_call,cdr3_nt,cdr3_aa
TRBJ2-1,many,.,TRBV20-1,TGCAGTGCTGTCCGGGACCCAGCGCTTGAGCAGTTCTTC,CSAVRDPALEQFF
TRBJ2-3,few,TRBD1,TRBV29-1,TGCAGCGTGATCCCAGGGGGTAAATCAGATACGCAGTATTTT,CSVIPGGKSDTQYF
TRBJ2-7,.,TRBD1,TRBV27,TGTGCCAGCAGAACCGGGACAGGGTACGACGAGCAGTACTTC,CASRTGTGYDEQYF
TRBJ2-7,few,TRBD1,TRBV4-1,TGCGCCAGCAGCGGAGCCGGGACAGGGGTAAGGGGGCAGTACTTC,CASSGAGTGVRGQYF
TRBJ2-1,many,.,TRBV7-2,TGTGCCAGCAGCTTAGGAGGCCACCTCTCCTACAATGAGCAGTTCTTC,CASSLGGHLSYNEQFF
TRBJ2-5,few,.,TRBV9,TGTGCCAGCAGCACCAGCGGGTTACAAGAGACCCAGTACTTC,CASSTSGLQETQYF
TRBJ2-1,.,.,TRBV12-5,TGTGCTAGTGCTAGGGGCCAGGGACATGGGAATGAGCAGTTCTTC,CASARGQGHGNEQFF
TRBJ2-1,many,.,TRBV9,TGTGCCAGCAGCCCGGAGGTCTACAATGAGCAGTTCTTC,CASSPEVYNEQFF
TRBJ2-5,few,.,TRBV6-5,TGTGCCAGCAGTTACGGCGGGGCTGAGACCCAGTACTTC,CASSYGGAETQYF
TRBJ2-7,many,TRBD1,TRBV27,TGTGCCAGCAGTGCGACAGGGCACGAGCAGTACTTC,CASSATGHEQYF
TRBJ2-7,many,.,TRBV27,TGTGCCAGCAGTCCAAGGGATGTAGGGTCCTACGAGCAGTACTTC,CASSPRDVGSYEQYF
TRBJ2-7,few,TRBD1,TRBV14,TGTGCCAGCAGCCAAGATTGGGGACAGGGCTACGAGCAGTACTTC,CASSQDWGQGYEQYF
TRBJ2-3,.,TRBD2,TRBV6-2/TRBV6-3,TGTGCCAGCAGCCGAGTAGCGGGGTCGGGTACGCAGTATTTT,CASSRVAGSGTQYF
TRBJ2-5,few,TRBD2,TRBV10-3,TGTGCCATCAGTAGCGGGGCCTTCCAAGAGACCCAGTACTTC,CAISSGAFQETQYF
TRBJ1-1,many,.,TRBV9,TGTGCCAGCGGTGGGCGCACTGAAGCTTTCTTT,CASGGRTEAFF
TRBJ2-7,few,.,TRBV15,TGTGCCACCAGCAGCCCCCGGCGTTTGGACGAGCAGTACTTC,CATSSPRRLDEQYF
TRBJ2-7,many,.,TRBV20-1,TGCAGTGCTAGAGATTTGGACAGTCTATACGAGCAGTACTTC,CSARDLDSLYEQYF
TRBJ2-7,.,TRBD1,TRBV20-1,TGCAGTGCTTGGACAGGGGATTTGTACGAGCAGTACTTC,CSAWTGDLYEQYF
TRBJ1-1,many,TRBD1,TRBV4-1,TGCGCCAGCAGCCTAGACAGGGTGAACACTGAAGCTTTCTTT,CASSLDRVNTEAFF
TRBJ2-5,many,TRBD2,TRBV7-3,TGTGCCAGCAGCTTAGGGACTAGCGTGTTCCAAGAGACCCAGTACTTC,CASSLGTSVFQETQYF
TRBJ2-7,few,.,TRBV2,TGTGCCAGCAGTGAAAGGGCCGGACTGGAACTTGCCTACGAGCAGTACTTC,CASSERAGLELAYEQYF
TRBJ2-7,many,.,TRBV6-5,TGTGCCAGCTTGGACGGACTCTCCTACGAGCAGTACTTC,CASLDGLSYEQYF
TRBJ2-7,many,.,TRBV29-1,TGCAGCGTTGAACTTGGACGAGAGCAGTACTTC,CSVELGREQYF
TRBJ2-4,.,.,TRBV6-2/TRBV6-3,TGTGCCAGCAGTCCCTACAGGGCAAACATTCAGTACTTC,CASSPYRANIQYF